The rows below give T cell receptor beta chains drawn from one sample of a study of cytomegalovirus exposure and HLA in healthy donors. Generated by immunoSEQ multiplex PCR, the TCRdb table keeps only in-frame clones and is missing some. The listing contains approximately 110,000 clones. The sample comprised PBMCs. Source of these receptors: a man between 18 and 35 years old in good health and CMV-seronegative. CDR3s include the opening cysteine and the closing phenylalanine or tryptophan. Each record gives: D gene, V gene, J gene, CDR3 protein, CDR3 DNA. The D gene is left open where the match is weak.

.	TRBV21-1	TRBJ1-2	CASMECGRGYGYTF	TGTGCCAGCATGGAGTGTGGCAGGGGGTATGGCTACACCTTC
.	TRBV29-1	TRBJ1-1	CSVSFDRMNTEAFF	TGCAGCGTTTCCTTCGACAGGATGAACACTGAAGCTTTCTTT
TRBD2	TRBV4-1	TRBJ2-1	CASSQDRSGRRNEQFF	TGCGCCAGCAGCCAAGATCGGAGCGGGAGGCGCAATGAGCAGTTCTTC
TRBD1	TRBV27	TRBJ2-6	CASSSGGSGANVLTF	TGTGCCAGCAGTTCAGGGGGATCTGGGGCCAACGTCCTGACTTTC
.	TRBV4-1	TRBJ1-5	CASSQDTQYSNQPQHF	TGCGCCAGCAGCCAAGATACCCAGTATAGCAATCAGCCCCAGCATTTT
.	TRBV5-6	TRBJ1-1	CASSLDRGLTEAFF	TGTGCCAGCAGCTTGGATCGGGGGTTAACTGAAGCTTTCTTT
.	TRBV7-2	TRBJ2-3	CASSPQDTQYF	TGTGCCAGCAGCCCCCAAGATACGCAGTATTTT
.	TRBV7-9	TRBJ1-1	CASSLVLGLGPEAFF	TGTGCCAGCAGCTTAGTACTGGGTTTGGGGCCTGAAGCTTTCTTT
.	TRBV19	TRBJ2-3	CASSPIQGRAEDTQYF	TGTGCCAGTAGTCCAATTCAGGGGAGGGCCGAAGATACGCAGTATTTT
.	TRBV19	TRBJ1-1	CASSIGGLRQGNTEAFF	TGTGCCAGTAGTATAGGGGGTTTACGGCAGGGGAACACTGAAGCTTTCTTT
TRBD2	TRBV19	TRBJ2-7	CASSMLADPYEQYF	TGTGCCAGTAGTATGCTAGCGGATCCGTACGAGCAGTACTTC
.	TRBV27	TRBJ2-1	CASSFFGTLSSYNEQFF	TGTGCCAGCAGTTTCTTCGGGACATTAAGCTCCTACAATGAGCAGTTCTTC
TRBD2	TRBV6-4	TRBJ2-3	CASSETSGGATDTQYF	TGTGCCAGCAGTGAGACTAGCGGGGGGGCCACAGATACGCAGTATTTT
.	TRBV7-8	TRBJ2-7	CASSLEVHEQYF	TGTGCCAGCAGCTTGGAGGTCCACGAGCAGTACTTC
TRBD2	TRBV27	TRBJ2-3	CASSRLTSGITDTQYF	TGTGCCAGCAGTCGTCTGACTAGCGGTATCACAGATACGCAGTATTTT
TRBD1	TRBV9	TRBJ1-5	CASSRTGGDWGNQPQHF	TGTGCCAGCAGCCGGACAGGCGGGGATTGGGGCAATCAGCCCCAGCATTTT
TRBD1	TRBV10-1	TRBJ2-2	CASSGDRGTPNTGELFF	TGCGCCAGCAGTGGGGACAGGGGGACTCCGAACACCGGGGAGCTGTTTTTT
TRBD2	TRBV15	TRBJ2-1	CATSRVSLAGGYNEQFF	TGTGCCACCAGCAGAGTGTCGCTAGCGGGGGGGTACAATGAGCAGTTCTTC
TRBD1	TRBV19	TRBJ2-1	CASNYKTGGTYNEQFF	TGTGCCAGTAATTATAAAACAGGGGGGACCTACAATGAGCAGTTCTTC
.	TRBV27	TRBJ1-1	CASRPLTVNTEAFF	TGTGCCAGCAGGCCCCTGACAGTGAACACTGAAGCTTTCTTT
TRBD1	TRBV5-5	TRBJ1-5	CASSFRAGGYDQPQHF	TGTGCCAGCAGCTTCCGGGCAGGGGGCTACGATCAGCCCCAGCATTTT
TRBD1	TRBV12-5	TRBJ1-6	CASGHGTGFSPLHF	TGTGCTAGTGGCCACGGGACAGGGTTTTCACCCCTCCACTTT
TRBD1	TRBV6-1	TRBJ1-2	CASRKPGQGAGYTF	TGTGCCAGCAGAAAACCGGGACAGGGGGCTGGCTACACCTTC
TRBD1	TRBV9	TRBJ1-6	CASSPGDRNNSPLHF	TGTGCCAGCAGCCCGGGGGACAGGAATAATTCACCCCTCCACTTT
TRBD2	TRBV2	TRBJ2-5	CASRAGGEETQYF	TGTGCCAGCAGAGCGGGAGGGGAAGAGACCCAGTACTTC
TRBD1	TRBV6-5	TRBJ2-1	CASSYPVGRGYEQFF	TGTGCCAGCAGTTACCCCGTGGGCAGGGGGTATGAGCAGTTCTTC
TRBD1	TRBV9	TRBJ1-4	CASSVEGQRNEKLFF	TGTGCCAGCAGCGTAGAGGGACAGAGAAATGAAAAACTGTTTTTT
.	TRBV6-5	TRBJ1-6	CASSYSEGGHNSPLHF	TGTGCCAGCAGTTACTCAGAGGGGGGGCATAATTCACCCCTCCACTTT
TRBD1	TRBV6-6	TRBJ2-1	CASSDRGSSYNEQFF	TGTGCCAGCAGCGACAGGGGTTCGTCCTACAATGAGCAGTTCTTC
.	TRBV19	TRBJ1-1	CASIGRSLTTEAFF	TGTGCCAGTATAGGAAGGAGCCTAACCACTGAAGCTTTCTTT
.	TRBV6-5	TRBJ1-2	CASSYLGGYTF	TGTGCCAGCAGTTACCTCGGGGGCTACACCTTC
TRBD2	TRBV7-8	TRBJ2-2	CASSSRGVAGSDTGELFF	TGTGCCAGCAGCTCTCGAGGGGTAGCGGGAAGTGACACCGGGGAGCTGTTTTTT
TRBD1	TRBV11-2	TRBJ1-1	CASSFTGEGEAFF	TGTGCCAGCAGCTTTACAGGGGAAGGTGAAGCTTTCTTT
TRBD2	TRBV5-1	TRBJ2-7	CASSAGLAGGQSNEQYF	TGCGCCAGCAGCGCGGGACTAGCGGGAGGTCAATCTAACGAGCAGTACTTC
TRBD2	TRBV7-7	TRBJ2-5	CASSLGLAGETQYF	TGTGCTAGCAGCTTGGGGCTAGCGGGGGAGACCCAGTACTTC
.	TRBV28	TRBJ2-6	CASSSLFLDSSGANVLTF	TGTGCCAGCAGTTCCCTATTCCTAGACAGCTCTGGGGCCAACGTCCTGACTTTC
.	TRBV28	TRBJ2-6	CASSLTAPGDGANVLTF	TGTGCCAGCAGTTTGACGGCCCCGGGGGATGGGGCCAACGTCCTGACTTTC
TRBD1	TRBV2	TRBJ1-5	CASTEGQKGSQPQHF	TGTGCCAGCACCGAGGGACAGAAAGGTTCCCAGCCCCAGCATTTT
TRBD1	TRBV18	TRBJ1-2	CASSRTGGTYGYTF	TGTGCCAGCTCACGGACAGGGGGCACCTATGGCTACACCTTC
TRBD2	TRBV18	TRBJ2-3	CASSPGLAGTDTQYF	TGTGCCAGCTCACCGGGACTAGCGGGTACAGATACGCAGTATTTT
TRBD2	TRBV5-6	TRBJ2-7	CASSQTSGRGYEQYF	TGTGCCAGCAGCCAGACTAGCGGGAGAGGTTACGAGCAGTACTTC
TRBD1	TRBV6-5	TRBJ1-6	CATRGPNSPLHF	TGTGCCACCAGGGGGCCGAATTCACCCCTCCACTTT
.	TRBV25-1	TRBJ1-4	CASSKFTGGTNEKLFF	TGTGCCAGCAGCAAGTTCACGGGAGGAACTAATGAAAAACTGTTTTTT
.	TRBV28	TRBJ1-1	CASTLGGRAEAFF	TGTGCCAGCACCCTCGGGGGGCGAGCCGAAGCTTTCTTT
.	TRBV9	TRBJ2-5	CASSVSGGRETQYF	TGTGCCAGCAGCGTTAGTGGGGGCCGGGAGACCCAGTACTTC
TRBD1	TRBV7-6	TRBJ2-7	CASSSQQGGPYEQYF	TGTGCCAGCAGCTCCCAACAGGGGGGTCCCTACGAGCAGTACTTC
.	TRBV10-2	TRBJ1-5	CASTRGEGEPQHF	TGCGCCAGCACCCGGGGGGAAGGGGAGCCCCAGCATTTT
.	TRBV4-1	TRBJ2-1	CASSQDAEQFF	TGCGCCAGCAGCCAAGACGCGGAGCAGTTCTTC
.	TRBV15	TRBJ1-5	CATSRENRPGGNQPQHF	TGTGCCACCAGCAGAGAGAACAGGCCCGGGGGGAATCAGCCCCAGCATTTT
.	TRBV23-1	TRBJ2-2	CASSLTPPPCGALTGELFF	TGCGCCAGCAGTCTGACACCTCCCCCGTGTGGGGCTCTCACCGGGGAGCTGTTTTTT
.	TRBV5-1	TRBJ1-3	CASSLDGGPGGNTIYF	TGCGCCAGCAGCCTGGACGGAGGGCCCGGAGGAAACACCATATATTTT
.	TRBV6-5	TRBJ2-7	CASSSTALSYEQYF	TGTGCCAGCAGTTCGACAGCGCTTTCCTACGAGCAGTACTTC
TRBD1	TRBV5-4	TRBJ1-2	CASSETGKPNYGYTF	TGTGCCAGCAGCGAGACAGGGAAACCCAACTATGGCTACACCTTC
.	TRBV18	TRBJ1-2	CASSPTFQQGEGYTF	TGTGCCAGCTCACCTACCTTCCAACAGGGTGAGGGCTACACCTTC
.	TRBV5-1	TRBJ2-7	CASSTTVSYEQYF	TGCGCCAGCAGCACAACAGTTTCCTACGAGCAGTACTTC
TRBD1	TRBV7-9	TRBJ1-3	CASSLGDRGYTIYF	TGTGCCAGCAGCTTAGGGGACAGGGGTTACACCATATATTTT
.	TRBV19	TRBJ2-1	CASSPSGTPRDEQFF	TGTGCCAGTAGCCCGAGTGGGACTCCGCGGGATGAGCAGTTCTTC